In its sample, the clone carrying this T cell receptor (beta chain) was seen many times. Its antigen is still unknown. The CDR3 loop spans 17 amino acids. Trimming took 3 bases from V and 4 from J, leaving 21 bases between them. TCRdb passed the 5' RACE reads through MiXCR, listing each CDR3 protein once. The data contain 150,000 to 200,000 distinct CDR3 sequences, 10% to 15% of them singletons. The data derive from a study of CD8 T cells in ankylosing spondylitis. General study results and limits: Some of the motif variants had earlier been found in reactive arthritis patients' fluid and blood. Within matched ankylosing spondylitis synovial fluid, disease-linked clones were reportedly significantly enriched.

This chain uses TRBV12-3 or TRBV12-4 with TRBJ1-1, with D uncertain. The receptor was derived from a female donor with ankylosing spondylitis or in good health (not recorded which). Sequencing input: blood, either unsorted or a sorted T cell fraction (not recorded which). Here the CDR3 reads CASSLRIFRVFCTEAFF. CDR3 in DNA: TGTGCCAGCAGTTTGCGCATTTTTAGGGTTTTTTGCACTGAAGCTTTCTTT.